Listed here is a single T cell receptor (beta chain). This entry comes from a study of blood T cell repertoires in COVID-19. On the study more broadly: Donors in the United States, Italy and Spain gave samples during acute or convalescent COVID-19.

CDR3 length: 14 amino acids. Germline CDR1 is SGHNT and CDR2 is YENEEA. V gave up 4 bases and J gave up 2 bases, with 11 bases separating them. Libraries were prepared by immunoSEQ multiplex PCR; TCRdb keeps only in-frame clonotypes and omits some of them. The table includes hundreds of thousands of clones, approximately 89% detected once. This receptor was identified in a woman under 40 with COVID-19, enrolled during active disease. Sequenced material: peripheral blood. The chain is built from TRBV11-3 and TRBJ1-1; D is uncertain. The CDR3 DNA sequence: TGTGCCAGCAGCTCCCGGGAAGGAAACACTGAAGCTTTCTTT. Its protein product is CASSSREGNTEAFF.